These 11 T cell receptor beta chains originate from one sample sequenced in a study of CD8 T cells in Susac syndrome. Random hexamers primed reverse transcription of roughly 0.5 to 1 ug RNA. From the immunoSEQ multiplex PCR reads, TCRdb called clonotypes with MiXCR, one entry per CDR3 protein. This sample carries under 200,000 distinct CDR3 sequences, 90% to 97% of them seen once, and the ten largest clones take around 0.1%. Sequenced sample: CD4+ T cells from PBMCs. These TCRs come from a human donor with Susac syndrome.

This sequence joins TRBV5-1 and TRBJ2-5; D is perhaps TRBD1 (5 bases). This CDR3 is 14 amino acids long. Germline CDR1 reads SGHRS; CDR2 reads YFSETQ. Trimming took off 1 base at V and 3 bases at J, with 10 bases between the two ends. The CDR3 here is CASSLQGNKETQYF. DNA of the CDR3: TGCGCCAGCAGCTTGCAGGGAAACAAAGAGACCCAGTACTTC.

This chain uses TRBV29-1 with TRBJ2-7, with 11 nucleotides matching TRBD1. Germline-derived CDR1 and CDR2 are SQVTM and ANQGSEA. CDR3 size: 14 residues. Unmatched junction bases numbered 3, after V lost 4 bases and J lost 1 base. The CDR3 is CSVGGQGESYEQYF. CDR3 DNA sequence: TGCAGCGTTGGGGGACAGGGGGAATCCTACGAGCAGTACTTC.

V and J are TRBV19 and TRBJ1-5; the D gene is possibly TRBD1 (6 bases). The CDR3 has 13 residues. The germline V and J ends were trimmed by 8 bases and 6 bases, with 14 bases remaining between them. CDR1 and CDR2 (germline): LNHDA, SQIVND (reference sequence). The CDR3 region has the DNA TGTGCCAGTCAAACGGGGGCGGCTCAGCCCCAGCATTTT. Translating gives CASQTGAAQPQHF.

The chain links TRBV6-1 to TRBJ1-5; the D is unclear. CDR3 length: 14 residues. Per the germline V gene, CDR1 is MNHNS and CDR2 is SASEGT. Trimming left V 2 bases short and J 0 bases short, with 5 bases between. CDR3 region: CASSETASNQPQHF. The DNA for the CDR3 is TGTGCCAGCAGTGAAACAGCTAGCAATCAGCCCCAGCATTTT.

The chain employs TRBV3-1 and TRBJ1-1; 10 nucleotides agree with TRBD1. The CDR3 sequence is 14 residues long. Trimming at V came to 6 bases and at J to 6 bases, leaving 7 bases not matched to a gene. Germline CDR1 LGHDT, CDR2 YNNKEL (reference sequence). In DNA, the CDR3 is TGTGCCAGCAGAGACCACGGACAGGGGGCTGAAGCTTTCTTT. Protein: CASRDHGQGAEAFF.

The V and J genes are TRBV5-1 and TRBJ2-5, with 10 positions matching TRBD2. Germline V gives CDR1 SGHRS, CDR2 YFSETQ. CDR3 length: 14 residues. V was pared by 5 bases and J by 4 bases, with 5 bases of the junction left unmatched. The chain's CDR3 is CASRGGLATETQYF. The DNA of the CDR3 is TGCGCCAGCAGGGGGGGACTAGCGACAGAGACCCAGTACTTC.

The chain employs TRBV27 and TRBJ2-7; 10 nucleotides agree with TRBD1. This CDR3 has 15 amino acids. Per the germline V gene, CDR1 is MNHEY and CDR2 is SMNVEV (reference sequence). The V segment lost 6 bases and the J segment 3 bases; nucleotides outside the gene matches: 8. CDR3 amino acids: CASRRYRDRGYEQYF. CDR3 DNA: TGTGCCAGCAGACGATACCGGGACAGGGGCTACGAGCAGTACTTC.

This clonotype was observed a single time. The chain carries TRBV20-1 and TRBJ1-5; D perhaps matches TRBD1 (6 bases). The length of the CDR3 is 15 residues. V was cut by 1 base and J by 8 bases, with 18 bases left in between. Germline V CDR1 and CDR2: DFQATT, SNEGSKA (reference sequence). This chain's CDR3 is CSARGPLAAGEPQHF. The CDR3 DNA is TGCAGTGCTAGAGGCCCTTTGGCCGCAGGGGAGCCCCAGCATTTT.

The chain links TRBV20-1 to TRBJ2-3; D gene unclear. Germline V gene sequence: CDR1 DFQATT, CDR2 SNEGSKA (reference sequence). The CDR3 is 12 amino acids. V dropped 1 base and J dropped 3 bases, with 5 bases sitting between them. In DNA form, the CDR3 reads TGCAGTGCTAGAGCAAATACAGATACGCAGTATTTT. Its protein is CSARANTDTQYF.

The chain links TRBV7-9 to TRBJ1-2; perhaps TRBD1 as D (6 bases). V lost 3 bases and J lost 6, with 11 bases in between. This CDR3 has 13 amino acids. Germline loops: CDR1 SEHNR, CDR2 FQNEAQ (reference sequence). This chain's CDR3 is CASSLGQSDGYTF. CDR3 DNA: TGTGCCAGCAGCTTGGGACAATCAGATGGCTACACCTTC. Full variable domain (outside the CDR3, taken from reference TRBV7-9 and TRBJ1-2): DTGVSQNPRHKITKRGQNVTFRCDPISEHNRLYWYRQTLGQGPEFLTYFQNEAQLEKSRLLSDRFSAERPKGSFSTLEIQRTEQGDSAMYLCASSLGQSDGYTFGSGTRLTVV.

The V call is TRBV20-1, the J call TRBJ1-1; perhaps TRBD1 as D (5 bases). Trimming removed 5 bases at V and 0 bases at J, with 10 bases between. The CDR3 extends over 13 amino acids. Per germline, CDR1 DFQATT and CDR2 SNEGSKA (reference sequence). The CDR3 nucleotides read TGCAGTGCTGAGACAGACATGAACACTGAAGCTTTCTTT. Translating it yields CSAETDMNTEAFF.